The T cell receptor beta chain described here comes from a study of beta chain features in type 1 diabetes. Study conclusions and caveats: For Type 1 diabetes patients, all four CD4+ subsets carried TCRB CDR3s that were moderately but significantly shorter.

This clone was recorded a few times. Antigen unknown. The CDR3 length is 18 residues. TCRB transcripts that were expressed got sequenced, as all of the isolated RNA had been reverse transcribed. Profiling relied on immunoSEQ multiplex PCR, and the TCRdb table lists in-frame clones only, not all of them. The table shows about 360,000 clones, with around 12% occurring only once. The sample consisted of naive CD4+ T cells from blood. This receptor was obtained from a man aged 18 to 30 in good health. The rearrangement uses TRBV21-1 and TRBJ2-1; the table's D call, TRBD2, was not checked against the DNA. TRBV21-1 corresponds to a pseudogene. CDR3 nucleotides: TGTGCCAGCAGCATACAGCGGGAGGGCCGAAAGAGTTACAATGAGCAGTTCTTC. Protein product: CASSIQREGRKSYNEQFF.